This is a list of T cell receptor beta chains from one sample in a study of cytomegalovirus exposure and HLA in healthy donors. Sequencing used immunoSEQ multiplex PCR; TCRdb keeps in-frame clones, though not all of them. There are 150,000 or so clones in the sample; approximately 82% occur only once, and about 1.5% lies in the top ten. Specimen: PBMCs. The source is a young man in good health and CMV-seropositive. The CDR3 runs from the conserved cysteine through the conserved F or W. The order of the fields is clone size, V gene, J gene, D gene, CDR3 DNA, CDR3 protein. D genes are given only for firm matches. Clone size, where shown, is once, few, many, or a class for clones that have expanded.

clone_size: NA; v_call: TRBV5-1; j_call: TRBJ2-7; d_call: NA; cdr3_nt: TGCGCCAGCAGCTTGCGACTGGGCGAGCAGTACTTC; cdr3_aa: CASSLRLGEQYF
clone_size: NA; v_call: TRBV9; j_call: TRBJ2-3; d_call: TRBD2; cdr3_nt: TGTGCCAGCAGCGAACTAGCGGGAGTGGGCACAGATACGCAGTATTTT; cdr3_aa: CASSELAGVGTDTQYF
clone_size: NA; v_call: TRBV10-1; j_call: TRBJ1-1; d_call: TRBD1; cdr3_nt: TGCGCCAGCAGCCGCAGGGGGAGCACTGAAGCTTTCTTT; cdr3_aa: CASSRRGSTEAFF
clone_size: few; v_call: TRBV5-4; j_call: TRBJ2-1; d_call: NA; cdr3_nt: TGTGCCAGCAGCTTGAGTCGGAATGAGCAGTTCTTC; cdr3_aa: CASSLSRNEQFF
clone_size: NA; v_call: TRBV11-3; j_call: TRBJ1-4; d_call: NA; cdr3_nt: TGTGCCAGCAGTCTCTCATATCAAGCGGGGGAAAAACTGTTTTTT; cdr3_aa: CASSLSYQAGEKLFF
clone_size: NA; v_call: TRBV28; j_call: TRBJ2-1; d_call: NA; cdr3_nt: TGTGCCAGCAGTTCCCCCCCTGGCGCTAAGCGGATCGGTGAGCAGTTCTTC; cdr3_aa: CASSSPPGAKRIGEQFF
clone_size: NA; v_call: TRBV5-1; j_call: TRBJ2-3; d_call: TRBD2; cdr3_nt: TGCGCCAGCAGCTTCACTAGCGCTCTTGATACGCAGTATTTT; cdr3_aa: CASSFTSALDTQYF
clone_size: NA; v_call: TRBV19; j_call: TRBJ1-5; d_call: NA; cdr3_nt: TGTGCCAGCTCCGGAGGGCGGACTCAGCCCCAGCATTTT; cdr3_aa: CASSGGRTQPQHF
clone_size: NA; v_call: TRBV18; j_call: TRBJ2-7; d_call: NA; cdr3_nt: TGTGCCAGCTCACAGGGGAGGCGCGGAAGCTCCTACGAGCAGTACTTC; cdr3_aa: CASSQGRRGSSYEQYF
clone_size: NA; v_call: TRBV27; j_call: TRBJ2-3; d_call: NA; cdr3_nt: TGTGCCAGCTCTATGGGGCTCACAGATACGCAGTATTTT; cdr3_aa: CASSMGLTDTQYF
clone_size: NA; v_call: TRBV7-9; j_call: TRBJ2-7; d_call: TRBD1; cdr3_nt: TGTGCCAGCAGCTCGGGACAGAGGGAGTACTTC; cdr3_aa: CASSSGQREYF
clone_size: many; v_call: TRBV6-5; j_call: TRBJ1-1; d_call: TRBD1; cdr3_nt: TGTGCCAGCAGTCTGACAGGGGGCCGAACTGAAGCTTTCTTT; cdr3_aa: CASSLTGGRTEAFF
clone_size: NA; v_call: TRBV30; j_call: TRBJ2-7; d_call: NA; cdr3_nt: TGTGCCTGGAATGGGGGGAGAAACGAGCAGTACTTC; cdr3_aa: CAWNGGRNEQYF
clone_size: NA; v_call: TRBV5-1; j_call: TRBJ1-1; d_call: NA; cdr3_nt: TGCGCCAGCAGCACTAGAGGGTTTGATGCTGCCACTGAAGCTTTCTTT; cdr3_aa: CASSTRGFDAATEAFF
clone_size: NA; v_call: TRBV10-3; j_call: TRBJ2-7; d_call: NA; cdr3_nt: TGTGCCATCAGTGAAAGGCGGGACAGCTACGAGCAGTACTTC; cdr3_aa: CAISERRDSYEQYF
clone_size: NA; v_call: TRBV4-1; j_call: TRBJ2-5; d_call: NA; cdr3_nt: TGCGCCAGCAGCCAAGTGGGGGGGGCTGCGGAGACCCAGTACTTC; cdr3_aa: CASSQVGGAAETQYF
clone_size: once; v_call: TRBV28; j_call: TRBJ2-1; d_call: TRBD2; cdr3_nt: TGTGCCAGCAGCACGACTAGCGGGGGGTTGAATGAGCAGTTCTTC; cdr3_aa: CASSTTSGGLNEQFF
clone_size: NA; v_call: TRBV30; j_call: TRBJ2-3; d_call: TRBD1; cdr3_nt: TGTGCCTGGAGTAAAACAGGGGGAGCAGATACGCAGTATTTT; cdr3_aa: CAWSKTGGADTQYF
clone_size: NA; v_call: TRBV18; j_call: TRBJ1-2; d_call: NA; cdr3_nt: TGTGCCAGCTCACCGGCCCAAAAGACATATGGCTACACCTTC; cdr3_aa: CASSPAQKTYGYTF
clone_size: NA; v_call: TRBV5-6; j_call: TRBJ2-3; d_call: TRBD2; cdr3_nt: TGTGCCAGCAGCTTGGAAGGGACTAGTCCAGATACGCAGTATTTT; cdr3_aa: CASSLEGTSPDTQYF
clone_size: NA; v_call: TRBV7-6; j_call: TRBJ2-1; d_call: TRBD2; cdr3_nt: TGTGCCAGCAGCCTCGGGACTAGCGGGGGGTACAATGAGCAGTTCTTC; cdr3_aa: CASSLGTSGGYNEQFF
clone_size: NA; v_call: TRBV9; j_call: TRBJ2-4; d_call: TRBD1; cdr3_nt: TGTGCCAGCAGCGCCCGGGACAGCCGTAACATTCAGTACTTC; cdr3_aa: CASSARDSRNIQYF
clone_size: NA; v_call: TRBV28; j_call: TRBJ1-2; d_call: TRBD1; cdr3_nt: TGTGCCAGCACTTGGACAGGGGAGGGCTACACCTTC; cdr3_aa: CASTWTGEGYTF
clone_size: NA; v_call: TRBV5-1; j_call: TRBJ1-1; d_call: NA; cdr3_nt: TGCGCCAGCAGCCCCGTCGAGGATGGAGGTACTGAAGCTTTCTTT; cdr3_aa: CASSPVEDGGTEAFF
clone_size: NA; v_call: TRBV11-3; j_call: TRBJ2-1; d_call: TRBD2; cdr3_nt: TGTGCCAGCAGCCCCCCCCTAGCGGGAGGGTACAATGAGCAGTTCTTC; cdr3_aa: CASSPPLAGGYNEQFF
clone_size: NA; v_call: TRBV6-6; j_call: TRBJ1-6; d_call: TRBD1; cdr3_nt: TGTGCCAGCAGTTATCGCCCGACAGGGGATTCACCCCTCCACTTT; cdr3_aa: CASSYRPTGDSPLHF
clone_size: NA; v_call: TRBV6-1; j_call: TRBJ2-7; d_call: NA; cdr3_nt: TGTGCCAGCACGAAACACGGCAGGGATAGCTACGAGCAGTACTTC; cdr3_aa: CASTKHGRDSYEQYF
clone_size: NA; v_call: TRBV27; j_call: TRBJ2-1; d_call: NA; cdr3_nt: TGTGCCAGCAGTTTATCGGGCGGGCCCCCCGCGGATGAGCAGTTCTTC; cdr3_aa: CASSLSGGPPADEQFF
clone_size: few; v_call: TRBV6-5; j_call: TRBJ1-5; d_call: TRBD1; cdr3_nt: TGTGCCAGCAGTGGGACAGGGGATCAGCCCCAGCATTTT; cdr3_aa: CASSGTGDQPQHF
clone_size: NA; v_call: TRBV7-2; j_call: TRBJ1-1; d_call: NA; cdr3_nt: TGTGCCAGCAGTTTTAGGCCCGCCGGAGTCGCTTTCTTT; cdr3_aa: CASSFRPAGVAFF
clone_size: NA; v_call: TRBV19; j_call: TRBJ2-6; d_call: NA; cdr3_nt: TGTGCCAGTAGTATAATCGGGGGGCATGAAGGGGCCAACGTCCTGACTTTC; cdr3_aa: CASSIIGGHEGANVLTF
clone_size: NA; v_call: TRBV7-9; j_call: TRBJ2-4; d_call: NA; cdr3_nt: TGTGCCAGCAGCTCGACAGCCGCAATAGCCAAAAACATTCAGTACTTC; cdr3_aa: CASSSTAAIAKNIQYF
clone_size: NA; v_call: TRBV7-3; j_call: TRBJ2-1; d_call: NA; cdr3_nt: TGTGCCAGCCCTCAGCGACGGTTCTACAATGAGCAGTTCTTC; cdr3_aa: CASPQRRFYNEQFF
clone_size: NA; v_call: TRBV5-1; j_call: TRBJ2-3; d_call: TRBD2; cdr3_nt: TGCGCCAGCACGCGGGAGAGGACAGATACGCAGTATTTT; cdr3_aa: CASTRERTDTQYF
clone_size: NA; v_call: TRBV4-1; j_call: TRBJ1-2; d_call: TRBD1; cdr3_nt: TGCGCCAGCAGCCAACTTCAGGGGGCCTATGGCTACACCTTC; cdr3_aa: CASSQLQGAYGYTF
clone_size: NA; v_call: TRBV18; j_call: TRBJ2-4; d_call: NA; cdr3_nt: TGTGCCAGCTCCCCCGGGGCCAAAAACATTCAGTACTTC; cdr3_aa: CASSPGAKNIQYF
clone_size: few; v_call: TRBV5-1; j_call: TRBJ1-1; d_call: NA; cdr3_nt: TGCGCCAGCAGCCTATGGACAACCCAAAACACTGAAGCTTTCTTT; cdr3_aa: CASSLWTTQNTEAFF